This T cell receptor beta chain was identified during a study of blood T cells in healthy people across ages. A J-beta primer mix and a sample-barcoded 5' primer were used in a second PCR of roughly 7 to 12 cycles. TCRdb itself ran the 5' RACE reads through MiXCR, one entry per CDR3 protein. The table includes 1,800,000 or so distinct CDR3 sequences, about two fifths detected once. Germline loops: CDR1 MNHEY, CDR2 SVGAGI. Trimming removed 5 bases from V and 3 bases from J; junction bases left unmatched: 10. CDR3 size: 15 residues. Remarks on this clonotype: Its antigen is as yet unknown.

Study observations and caveats: Expanded clonotype shifts may have been confounded, as the donors had an unknown CMV status.

The sequenced sample consisted of blood. The sequence was collected from a human donor in good health. This chain joins TRBV6-5 and TRBJ2-7, with 7 bases matching TRBD2. In nucleotides, the CDR3 is TGTGCCAGCAGTCCACACCGGGACTACCTCTACGAGCAGTACTTC. Translated, it gives CASSPHRDYLYEQYF.